The text below deals with one T cell receptor (beta chain). Its target is unknown. As for treatment: some 19 received Ad26.COV2.S at low or high dose, single or two shots; 5 received placebo; per-sample allocation not given. Sampling was performed 63 days after the first vaccine or placebo injection. The vaccine delivered Wuhan-strain SARS-CoV-2 spike through an Ad26 vector. The data were obtained in a study of Ad26.COV2.S vaccination and SARS-CoV-2 variants. Using immunoSEQ multiplex PCR, the repertoire was profiled, and TCRdb retains in-frame clones only, with some absent. The repertoire holds roughly 420,000 clones, about 88% seen once, with approximately 2.5% in the top ten. This CDR3 is 15 amino acids long. The V and J ends lost 1 base and 0 bases respectively, with 10 bases between them. Germline loops: CDR1 SGHAT, CDR2 FQNNGV. General study findings and limits: Those who received the vaccine showed greater spike-specific TCR breadth than those given placebo.

Source: peripheral blood, taken in a trial of Ad26.COV2.S vaccine versus placebo. This chain uses TRBV11-2 with TRBJ2-7; tentative D call: TRBD2 (6 bases). The sequence derives from a person aged 18-65 years who received the Ad26.COV2.S COVID-19 vaccine or a placebo. The CDR3 DNA follows: TGTGCCAGCAGCTTAGTACGGGGGAGCTCCTACGAGCAGTACTTC. Its translation is CASSLVRGSSYEQYF. The variable domain in full, completed from reference TRBV11-2 and TRBJ2-7, reads EAGVAQSPRYKIIEKRQSVAFWCNPISGHATLYWYQQILGQGPKLLIQFQNNGVVDDSQLPKDRFSAERLKGVDSTLKIQPAKLEDSAVYLCASSLVRGSSYEQYFGPGTRLTVT.